The present T cell receptor beta chain was sequenced within a study of T cells in Graves' hyperthyroidism and ophthalmopathy. This clonotype was recorded at least ten times. TCR beta CDR3 regions were amplified from RNA. HTBI primers drove first-round RT-PCR of the TCR CDR3. TCRdb analysed the multiplex PCR reads with MiXCR anew, one entry per CDR3 protein. The sample contains about 560,000 distinct CDR3 sequences, 15% to 18% of which appear only once. Trimming removed 4 bases at V and 7 bases at J, with 14 bases between. The CDR3 spans 14 residues. Germline lookup yields CDR1 SEHNR and CDR2 FQNEAQ (reference sequence). Hyperthyroidism had been newly diagnosed in patients aged 18 to 65, and its duration was under 2 months. Diagnosis relied on clinical symptoms, serum thyroxine and TRAb, thyroid ultrasound and orbital computed tomography.

The sequence came from a woman younger than 45 with Graves' hyperthyroidism. This chain links TRBV7-9 with TRBJ2-1, with D maybe TRBD2 (5 bases). The sequencing sample was made of blood. The CDR3 DNA is TGTGCCAGCAGCTGGAATAGCGAGATGAATGAGCAGTTCTTC. Its translation is CASSWNSEMNEQFF.